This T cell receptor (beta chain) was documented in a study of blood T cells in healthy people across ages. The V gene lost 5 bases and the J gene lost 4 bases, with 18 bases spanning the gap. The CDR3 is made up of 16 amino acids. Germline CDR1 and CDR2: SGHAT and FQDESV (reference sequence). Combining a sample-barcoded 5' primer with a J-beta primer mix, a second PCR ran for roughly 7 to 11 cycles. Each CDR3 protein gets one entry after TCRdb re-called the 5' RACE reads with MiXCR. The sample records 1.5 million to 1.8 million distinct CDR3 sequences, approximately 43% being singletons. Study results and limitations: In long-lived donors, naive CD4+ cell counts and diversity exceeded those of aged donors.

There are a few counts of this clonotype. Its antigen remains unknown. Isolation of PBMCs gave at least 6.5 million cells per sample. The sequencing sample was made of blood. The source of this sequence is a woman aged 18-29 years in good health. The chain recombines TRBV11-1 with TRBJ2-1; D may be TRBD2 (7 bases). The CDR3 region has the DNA TGTGCCAGCAGCCCTGAGGGGGGGCCGGGATACAATGAGCAGTTCTTC. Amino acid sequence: CASSPEGGPGYNEQFF.